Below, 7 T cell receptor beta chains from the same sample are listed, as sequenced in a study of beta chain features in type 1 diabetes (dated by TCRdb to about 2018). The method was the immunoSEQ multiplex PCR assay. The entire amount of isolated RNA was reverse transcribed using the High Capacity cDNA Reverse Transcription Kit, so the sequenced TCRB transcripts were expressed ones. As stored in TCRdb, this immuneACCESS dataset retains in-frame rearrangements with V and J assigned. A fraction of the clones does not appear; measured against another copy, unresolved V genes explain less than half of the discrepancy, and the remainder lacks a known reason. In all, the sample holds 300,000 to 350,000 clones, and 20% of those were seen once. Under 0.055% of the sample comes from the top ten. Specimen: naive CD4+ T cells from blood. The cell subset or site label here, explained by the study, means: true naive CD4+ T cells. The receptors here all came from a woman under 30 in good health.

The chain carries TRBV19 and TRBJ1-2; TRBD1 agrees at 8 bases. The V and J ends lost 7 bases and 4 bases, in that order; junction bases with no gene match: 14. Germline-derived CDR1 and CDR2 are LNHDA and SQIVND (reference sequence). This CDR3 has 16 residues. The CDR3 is CASIYTGTGRLYGYTF. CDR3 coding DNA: TGTGCCAGTATCTATACCGGGACAGGTCGACTCTATGGCTACACCTTC.

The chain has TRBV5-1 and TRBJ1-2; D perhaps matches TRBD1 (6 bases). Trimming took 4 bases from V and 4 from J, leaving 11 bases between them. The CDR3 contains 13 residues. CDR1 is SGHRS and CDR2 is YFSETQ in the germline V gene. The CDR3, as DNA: TGCGCCAGCAGCACCCGGGACACCTATGGCTACACCTTC. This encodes CASSTRDTYGYTF.

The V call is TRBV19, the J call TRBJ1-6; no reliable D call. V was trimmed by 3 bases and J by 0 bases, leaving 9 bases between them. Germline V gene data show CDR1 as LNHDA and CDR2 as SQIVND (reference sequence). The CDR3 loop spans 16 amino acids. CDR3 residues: CASSIAGSSYNSPLHF. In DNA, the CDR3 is TGTGCCAGTAGTATCGCGGGATCCTCCTATAATTCACCCCTCCACTTT.

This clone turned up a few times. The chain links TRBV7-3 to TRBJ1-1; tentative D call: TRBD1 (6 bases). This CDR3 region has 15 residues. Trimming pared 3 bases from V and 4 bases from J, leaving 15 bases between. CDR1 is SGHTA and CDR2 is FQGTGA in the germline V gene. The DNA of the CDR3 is TGTGCCAGCAGCTTGCAGGGGAGGGGGACCACTGAAGCTTTCTTT. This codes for CASSLQGRGTTEAFF.

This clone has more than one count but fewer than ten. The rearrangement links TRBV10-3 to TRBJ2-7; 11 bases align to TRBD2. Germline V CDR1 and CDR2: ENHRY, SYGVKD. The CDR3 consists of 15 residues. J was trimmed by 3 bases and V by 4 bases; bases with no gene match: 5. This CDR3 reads CAISAVAGGHYEQYF. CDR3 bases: TGTGCCATCAGTGCGGTAGCGGGGGGGCACTACGAGCAGTACTTC.

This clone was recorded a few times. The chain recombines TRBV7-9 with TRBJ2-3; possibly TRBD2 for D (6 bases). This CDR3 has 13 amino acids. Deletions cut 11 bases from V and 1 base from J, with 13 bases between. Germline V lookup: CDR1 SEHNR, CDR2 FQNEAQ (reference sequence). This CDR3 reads CAGASGGTDTQYF. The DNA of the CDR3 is TGTGCCGGTGCATCGGGGGGCACAGATACGCAGTATTTT. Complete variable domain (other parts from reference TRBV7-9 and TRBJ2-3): DTGVSQNPRHKITKRGQNVTFRCDPISEHNRLYWYRQTLGQGPEFLTYFQNEAQLEKSRLLSDRFSAERPKGSFSTLEIQRTEQGDSAMYLCAGASGGTDTQYFGPGTRLTVL.

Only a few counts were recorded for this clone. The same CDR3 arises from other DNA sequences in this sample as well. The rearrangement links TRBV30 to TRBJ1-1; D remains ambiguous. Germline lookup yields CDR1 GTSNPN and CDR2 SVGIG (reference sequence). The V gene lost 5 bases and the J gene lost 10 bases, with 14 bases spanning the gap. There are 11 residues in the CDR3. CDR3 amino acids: CAWSVGGGAFF. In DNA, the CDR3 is TGTGCCTGGTCGGTCGGTGGTGGAGCTTTCTTT.